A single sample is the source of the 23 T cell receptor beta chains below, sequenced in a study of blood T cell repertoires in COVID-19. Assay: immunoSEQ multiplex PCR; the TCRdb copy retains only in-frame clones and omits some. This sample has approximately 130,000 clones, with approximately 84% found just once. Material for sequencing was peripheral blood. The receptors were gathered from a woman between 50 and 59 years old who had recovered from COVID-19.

This CDR3 is CASSPGTSGVHQETQYF. As DNA, the CDR3 is TGTGCCAGCTCACCCGGGACTAGCGGGGTGCACCAAGAGACCCAGTACTTC. The chain uses TRBV18 and TRBJ2-5; 13 bases map to TRBD2. CDR3 size: 17 residues. J gave up 0 bases and V 3 bases, and 4 bases lay outside the gene matches. Germline values: CDR1 KGHSH, CDR2 LQKENI.

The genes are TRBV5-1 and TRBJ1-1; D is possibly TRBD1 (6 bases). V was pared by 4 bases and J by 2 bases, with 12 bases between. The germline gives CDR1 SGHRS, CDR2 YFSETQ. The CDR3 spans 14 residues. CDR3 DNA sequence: TGCGCCAGCAGCCCCGGGACAACCAACACTGAAGCTTTCTTT. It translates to CASSPGTTNTEAFF.

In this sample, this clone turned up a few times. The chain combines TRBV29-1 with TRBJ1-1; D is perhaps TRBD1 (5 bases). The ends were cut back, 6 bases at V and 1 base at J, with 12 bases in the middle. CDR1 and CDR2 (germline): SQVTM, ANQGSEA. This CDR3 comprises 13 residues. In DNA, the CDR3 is TGCAGCGTCCTCAGGGTGGGGAACACTGAAGCTTTCTTT. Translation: CSVLRVGNTEAFF.

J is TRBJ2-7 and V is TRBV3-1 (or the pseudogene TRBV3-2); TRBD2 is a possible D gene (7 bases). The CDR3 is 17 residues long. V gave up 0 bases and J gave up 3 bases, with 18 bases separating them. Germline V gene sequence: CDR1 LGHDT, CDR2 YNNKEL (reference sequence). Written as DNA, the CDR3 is TGTGCCAGCAGCCAAGAGGGGGCTAGCGGAGACCTCTACGAGCAGTACTTC. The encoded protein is CASSQEGASGDLYEQYF.

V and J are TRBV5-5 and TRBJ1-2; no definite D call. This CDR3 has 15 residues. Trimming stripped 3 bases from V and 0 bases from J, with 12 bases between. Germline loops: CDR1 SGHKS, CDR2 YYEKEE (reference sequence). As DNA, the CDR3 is TGTGCCAGCAGCTCCGGGCCGGGAACTAACTATGGCTACACCTTC. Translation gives CASSSGPGTNYGYTF.

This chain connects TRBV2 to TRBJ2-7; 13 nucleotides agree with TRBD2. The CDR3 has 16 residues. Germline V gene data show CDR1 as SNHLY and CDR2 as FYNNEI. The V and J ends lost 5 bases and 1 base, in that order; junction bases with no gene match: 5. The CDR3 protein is CASSRTSGSKSYEQYF. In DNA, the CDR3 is TGTGCCAGCAGTCGGACTAGCGGGAGTAAGTCCTACGAGCAGTACTTC.

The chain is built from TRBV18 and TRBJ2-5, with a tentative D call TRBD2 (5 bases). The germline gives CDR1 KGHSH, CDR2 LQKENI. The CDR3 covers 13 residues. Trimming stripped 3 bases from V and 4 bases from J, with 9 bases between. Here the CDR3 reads CASSPEGRETQYF. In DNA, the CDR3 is TGTGCCAGCTCACCGGAAGGGAGAGAGACCCAGTACTTC.

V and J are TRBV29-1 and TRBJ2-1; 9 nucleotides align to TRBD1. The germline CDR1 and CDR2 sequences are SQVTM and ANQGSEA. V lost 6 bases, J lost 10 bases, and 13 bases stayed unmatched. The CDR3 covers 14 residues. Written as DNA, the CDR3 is TGCAGCGTCGTACAGGGGGCGGCCGGAAGCGAGCAGTTCTTC. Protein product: CSVVQGAAGSEQFF.

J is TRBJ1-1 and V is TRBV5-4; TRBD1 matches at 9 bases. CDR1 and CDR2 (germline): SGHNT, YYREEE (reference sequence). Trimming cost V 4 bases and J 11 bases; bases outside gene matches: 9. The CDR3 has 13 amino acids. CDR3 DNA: TGTGCCAGCAGCCCGGGGACAGGGAAAACCGCTTTCTTT. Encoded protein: CASSPGTGKTAFF. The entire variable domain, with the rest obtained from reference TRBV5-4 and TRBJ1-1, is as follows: ETGVTQSPTHLIKTRGQQVTLRCSSQSGHNTVSWYQQALGQGPQFIFQYYREEENGRGNFPPRFSGLQFPNYSSELNVNALELDDSALYLCASSPGTGKTAFFGQGTRLTVV.

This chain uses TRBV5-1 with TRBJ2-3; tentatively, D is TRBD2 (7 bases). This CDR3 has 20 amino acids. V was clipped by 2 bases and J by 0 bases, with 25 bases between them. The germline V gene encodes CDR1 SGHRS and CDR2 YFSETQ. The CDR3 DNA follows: TGCGCCAGCAGCTTCGGTCAGGGGACCGACGGGAGGCTAAGCACAGATACGCAGTATTTT. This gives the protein CASSFGQGTDGRLSTDTQYF.

The CDR3 bases are TGCGCCAGCAGCTTCAACACAGGGACCTTGAACACTGAAGCTTTCTTT. Its protein is CASSFNTGTLNTEAFF. This chain uses TRBV5-1 with TRBJ1-1, with D maybe TRBD1 (6 bases). V was pared by 2 bases and J by 0 bases, with 14 bases between. The CDR3 spans 16 residues. Per the germline V gene, CDR1 is SGHRS and CDR2 is YFSETQ.

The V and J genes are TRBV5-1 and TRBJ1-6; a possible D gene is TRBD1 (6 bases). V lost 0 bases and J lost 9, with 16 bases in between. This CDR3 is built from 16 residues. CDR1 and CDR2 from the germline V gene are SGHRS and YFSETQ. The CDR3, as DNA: TGCGCCAGCAGCTTGGAGGGGGGGGGTTTAGTTTCACCCCTCCACTTT. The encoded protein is CASSLEGGGLVSPLHF.

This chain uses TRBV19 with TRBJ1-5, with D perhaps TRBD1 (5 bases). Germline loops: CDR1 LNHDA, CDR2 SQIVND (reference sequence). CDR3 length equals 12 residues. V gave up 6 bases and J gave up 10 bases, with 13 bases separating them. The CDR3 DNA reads TGTGCCAGTAGCTCCGGGGGGGAACCCCAGCATTTT. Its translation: CASSSGGEPQHF.

The CDR3 spells CASRRGQGVAPLHF. The CDR3 DNA reads TGTGCCAGTAGGAGGGGCCAGGGGGTAGCACCCCTCCACTTT. The chain joins TRBV19 to TRBJ1-6, with 7 nucleotides matching TRBD1. V was pared by 6 bases and J by 11 bases, with 10 bases of the junction left unmatched. Germline values: CDR1 LNHDA, CDR2 SQIVND (reference sequence). The CDR3 covers 14 residues.

CDR3 sequence reads: CASRYDRLTYNEQFF. For the CDR3, the DNA is TGTGCCAGCAGATACGACAGACTCACCTACAATGAGCAGTTCTTC. V and J are TRBV5-6 and TRBJ2-1; D possibly corresponds to TRBD1 (5 bases). The germline V gene encodes CDR1 SGHDT and CDR2 YYEEEE. The germline V and J ends were trimmed by 5 bases and 2 bases, with 14 bases remaining between them. The CDR3 consists of 15 residues. Combining the CDR3 with reference TRBV5-6 and TRBJ2-1 gives the whole variable domain DAGVTQSPTHLIKTRGQQVTLRCSPKSGHDTVSWYQQALGQGPQFIFQYYEEEERQRGNFPDRFSGHQFPNYSSELNVNALLLGDSALYLCASRYDRLTYNEQFFGPGTRLTVL.

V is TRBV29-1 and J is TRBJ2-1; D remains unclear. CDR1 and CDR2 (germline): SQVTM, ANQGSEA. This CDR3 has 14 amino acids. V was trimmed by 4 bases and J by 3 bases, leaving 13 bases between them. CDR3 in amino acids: CSVGGKAGYNEQFF. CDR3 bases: TGCAGCGTTGGTGGAAAAGCAGGCTACAATGAGCAGTTCTTC.

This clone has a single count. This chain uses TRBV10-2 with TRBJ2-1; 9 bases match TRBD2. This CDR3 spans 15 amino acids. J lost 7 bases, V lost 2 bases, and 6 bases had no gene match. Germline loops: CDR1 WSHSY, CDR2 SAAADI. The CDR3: CASSEHGGRGNEQFF. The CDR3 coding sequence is TGCGCCAGCAGTGAGCATGGCGGGAGGGGGAATGAGCAGTTCTTC.

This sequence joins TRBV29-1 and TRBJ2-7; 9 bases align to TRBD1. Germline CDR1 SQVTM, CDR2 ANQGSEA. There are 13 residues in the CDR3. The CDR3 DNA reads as TGCAGTGTGGGTAAAGGACAGGGGTACGAGCAGTACTTC. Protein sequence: CSVGKGQGYEQYF.

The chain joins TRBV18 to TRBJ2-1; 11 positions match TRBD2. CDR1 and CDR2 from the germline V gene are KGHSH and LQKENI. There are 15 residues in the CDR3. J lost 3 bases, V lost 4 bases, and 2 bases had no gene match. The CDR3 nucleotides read TGTGCCAGCTCACGTCTAGCGGGGGGCTACAATGAGCAGTTCTTC. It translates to CASSRLAGGYNEQFF.

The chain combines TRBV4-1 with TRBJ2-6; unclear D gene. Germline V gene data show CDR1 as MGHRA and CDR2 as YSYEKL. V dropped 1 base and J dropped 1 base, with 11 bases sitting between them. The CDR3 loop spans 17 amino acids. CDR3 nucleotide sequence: TGCGCCAGCAGCCAAGGACGGATGCGGTCTGGGGCCAACGTCCTGACTTTC. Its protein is CASSQGRMRSGANVLTF.

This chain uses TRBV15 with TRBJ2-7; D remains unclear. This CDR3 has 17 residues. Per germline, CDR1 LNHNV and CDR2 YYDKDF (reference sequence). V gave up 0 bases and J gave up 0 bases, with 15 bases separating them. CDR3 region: CATSRESFPLSSYEQYF. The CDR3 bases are TGTGCCACCAGCAGAGAAAGTTTTCCGCTGAGCTCCTACGAGCAGTACTTC.

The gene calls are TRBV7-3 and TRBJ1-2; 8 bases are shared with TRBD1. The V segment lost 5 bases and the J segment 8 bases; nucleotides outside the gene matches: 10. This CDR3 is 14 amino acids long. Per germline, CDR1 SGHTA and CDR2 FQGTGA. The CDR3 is CASSPSPDRGGYTF. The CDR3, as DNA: TGTGCCAGCAGCCCCTCCCCCGACAGGGGCGGCTACACCTTC.

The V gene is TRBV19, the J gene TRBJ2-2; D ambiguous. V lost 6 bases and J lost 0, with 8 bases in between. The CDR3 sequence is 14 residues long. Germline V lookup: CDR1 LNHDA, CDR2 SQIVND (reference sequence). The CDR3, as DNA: TGTGCCAGTAGCTACCTCGCGAACACCGGGGAGCTGTTTTTT. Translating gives CASSYLANTGELFF.